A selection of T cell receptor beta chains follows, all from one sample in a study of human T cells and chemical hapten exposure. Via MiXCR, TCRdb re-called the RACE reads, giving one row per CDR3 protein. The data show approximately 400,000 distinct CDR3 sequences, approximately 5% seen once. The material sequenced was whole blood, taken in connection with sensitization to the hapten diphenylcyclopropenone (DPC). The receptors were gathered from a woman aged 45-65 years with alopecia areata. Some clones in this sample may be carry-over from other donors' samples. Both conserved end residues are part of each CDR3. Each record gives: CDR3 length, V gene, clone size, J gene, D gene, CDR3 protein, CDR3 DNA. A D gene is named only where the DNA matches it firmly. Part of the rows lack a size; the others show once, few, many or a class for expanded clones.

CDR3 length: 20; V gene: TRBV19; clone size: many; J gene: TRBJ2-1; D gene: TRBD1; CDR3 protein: CASTTLRTGGSRSSYNEQFF; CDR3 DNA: TGTGCCAGTACCACTCTACGGACAGGGGGATCCAGGAGCTCCTACAATGAGCAGTTCTTC
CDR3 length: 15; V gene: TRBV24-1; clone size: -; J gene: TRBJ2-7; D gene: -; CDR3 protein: CATSGPGRGVHEQYF; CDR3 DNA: TGTGCCACCAGTGGTCCGGGCAGGGGAGTGCACGAGCAGTACTTC
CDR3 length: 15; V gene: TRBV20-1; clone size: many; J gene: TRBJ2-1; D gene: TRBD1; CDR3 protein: CSARVDRVFDNEQFF; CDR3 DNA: TGCAGTGCTAGAGTGGACAGGGTATTCGACAATGAGCAGTTCTTC
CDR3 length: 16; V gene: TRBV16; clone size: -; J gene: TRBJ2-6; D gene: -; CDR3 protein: CASSPRQVSGANVLTF; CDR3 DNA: TGTGCCAGCAGCCCTCGACAGGTCTCTGGGGCCAACGTCCTGACTTTC
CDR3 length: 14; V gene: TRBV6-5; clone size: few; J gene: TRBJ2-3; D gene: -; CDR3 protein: CASSSRDTADTQYF; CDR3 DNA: TGTGCCAGCAGTTCCCGGGACACAGCAGATACGCAGTATTTT
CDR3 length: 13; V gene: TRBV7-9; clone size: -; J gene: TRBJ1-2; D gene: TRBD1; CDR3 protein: CASSPRDRDGYTF; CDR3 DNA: TGTGCCAGCAGCCCCCGGGACAGGGATGGCTACACCTTC
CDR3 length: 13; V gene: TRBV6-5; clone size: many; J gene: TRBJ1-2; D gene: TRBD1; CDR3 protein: CASKGTGKDGYTF; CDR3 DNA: TGTGCCAGCAAGGGGACAGGGAAGGATGGCTACACCTTC
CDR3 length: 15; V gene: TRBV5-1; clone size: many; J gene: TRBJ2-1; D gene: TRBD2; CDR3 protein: CASAWTSGDYNEQFF; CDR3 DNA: TGCGCCAGCGCCTGGACTAGCGGGGACTACAATGAGCAGTTCTTC
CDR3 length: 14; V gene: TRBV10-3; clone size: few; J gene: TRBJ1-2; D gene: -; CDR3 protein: CAISEGRENYGYTF; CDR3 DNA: TGTGCCATCAGTGAAGGCAGGGAGAACTATGGCTACACCTTC
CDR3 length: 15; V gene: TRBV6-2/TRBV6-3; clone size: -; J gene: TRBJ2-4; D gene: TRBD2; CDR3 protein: CASSHRTSGNNIQYF; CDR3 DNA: TGTGCCAGCAGCCACCGAACTAGCGGGAACAACATTCAGTACTTC
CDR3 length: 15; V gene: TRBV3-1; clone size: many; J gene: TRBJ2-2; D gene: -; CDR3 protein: CASSPGTSITGELFF; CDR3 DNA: TGTGCCAGCAGCCCCGGGACCTCAATCACCGGGGAGCTGTTTTTT
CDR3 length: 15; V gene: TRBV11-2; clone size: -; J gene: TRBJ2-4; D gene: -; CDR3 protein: CASSLTGGPKNIQYF; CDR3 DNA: TGTGCCAGCAGCTTGACAGGCGGCCCGAAAAACATTCAGTACTTC
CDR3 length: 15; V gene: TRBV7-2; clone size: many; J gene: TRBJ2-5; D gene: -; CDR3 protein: CASSLLGNSAGTQYF; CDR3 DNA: TGTGCCAGCAGCTTATTGGGTAATAGCGCAGGGACCCAGTACTTC
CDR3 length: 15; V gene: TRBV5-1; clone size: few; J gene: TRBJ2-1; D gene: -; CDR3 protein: CASSLEGTLYNEQFF; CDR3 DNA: TGCGCCAGCAGCTTGGAAGGGACTCTATACAATGAGCAGTTCTTC
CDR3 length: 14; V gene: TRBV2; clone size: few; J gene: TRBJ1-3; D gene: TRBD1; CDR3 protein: CASTQGQGRNTIYF; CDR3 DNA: TGTGCCAGCACCCAAGGACAGGGCCGAAACACCATATATTTT
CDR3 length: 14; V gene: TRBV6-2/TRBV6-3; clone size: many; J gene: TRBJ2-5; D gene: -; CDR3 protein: CASSYGSGEETQYF; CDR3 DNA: TGTGCCAGCAGTTACGGAAGCGGCGAAGAGACCCAGTACTTC
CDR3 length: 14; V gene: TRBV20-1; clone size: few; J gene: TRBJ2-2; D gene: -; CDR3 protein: CSARDTRANGELFF; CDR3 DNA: TGCAGTGCTAGAGATACGAGGGCGAACGGGGAGCTGTTTTTT
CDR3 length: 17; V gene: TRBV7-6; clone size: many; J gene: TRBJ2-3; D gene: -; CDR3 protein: CASSQGGTRPSTDTQYF; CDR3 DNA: TGTGCCAGCAGCCAGGGGGGGACTAGACCTAGCACAGATACGCAGTATTTT
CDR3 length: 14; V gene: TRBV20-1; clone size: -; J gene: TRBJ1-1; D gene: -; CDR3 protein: CSARGQTVNTEAFF; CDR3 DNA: TGCAGTGCTAGAGGTCAAACAGTTAACACTGAAGCTTTCTTT
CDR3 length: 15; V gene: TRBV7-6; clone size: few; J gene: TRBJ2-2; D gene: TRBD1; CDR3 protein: CASSLAGGTVGELFF; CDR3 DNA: TGTGCCAGCAGCTTAGCAGGGGGCACGGTCGGGGAGCTGTTTTTT
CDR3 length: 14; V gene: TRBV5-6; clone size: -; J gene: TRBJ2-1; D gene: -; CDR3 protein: CASSLDRSEDEQFF; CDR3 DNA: TGTGCCAGCAGCTTGGACAGATCGGAGGATGAGCAGTTCTTC
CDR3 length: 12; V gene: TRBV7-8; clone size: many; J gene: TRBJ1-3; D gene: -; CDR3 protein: CASSLEGNTIYF; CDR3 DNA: TGTGCCAGCAGCTTAGAGGGAAACACCATATATTTT
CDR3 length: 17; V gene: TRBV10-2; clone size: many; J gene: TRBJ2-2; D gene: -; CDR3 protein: CASSESAGPLNTGELFF; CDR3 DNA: TGCGCCAGCAGTGAGTCGGCGGGACCGCTGAACACCGGGGAGCTGTTTTTT
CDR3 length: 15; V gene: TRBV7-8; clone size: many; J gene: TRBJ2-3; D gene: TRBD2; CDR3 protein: CASSLVAGVTDTQYF; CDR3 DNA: TGTGCCAGCAGCTTAGTTGCGGGGGTAACAGATACGCAGTATTTT
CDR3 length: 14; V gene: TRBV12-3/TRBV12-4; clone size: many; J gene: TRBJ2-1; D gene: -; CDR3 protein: CASSPDQSYNEQFF; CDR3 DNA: TGTGCCAGCAGTCCGGATCAGTCCTACAATGAGCAGTTCTTC
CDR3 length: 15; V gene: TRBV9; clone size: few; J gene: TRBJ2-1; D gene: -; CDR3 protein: CASSVEGTRENEQFF; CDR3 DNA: TGTGCCAGCAGCGTAGAAGGGACGCGAGAAAATGAGCAGTTCTTC
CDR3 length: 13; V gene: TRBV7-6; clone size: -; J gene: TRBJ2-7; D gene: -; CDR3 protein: CASSLGVVYEQYF; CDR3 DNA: TGTGCCAGCAGCTTAGGGGTGGTTTACGAGCAGTACTTC
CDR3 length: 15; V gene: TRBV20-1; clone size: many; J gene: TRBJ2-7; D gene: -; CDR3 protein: CSARPGVASSYEQYF; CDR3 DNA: TGCAGTGCTAGACCGGGGGTTGCAAGCTCCTACGAGCAGTACTTC
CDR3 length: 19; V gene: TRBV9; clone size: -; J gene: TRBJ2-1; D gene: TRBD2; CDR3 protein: CASSVDTSGLTKASTEQFF; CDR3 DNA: TGTGCCAGCAGCGTAGACACTAGCGGTCTTACTAAGGCCTCCACTGAGCAGTTCTTC
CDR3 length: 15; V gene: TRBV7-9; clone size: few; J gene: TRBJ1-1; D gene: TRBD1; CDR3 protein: CASSTTGDPNTEAFF; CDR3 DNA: TGTGCCAGCAGCACCACAGGGGATCCTAACACTGAAGCTTTCTTT
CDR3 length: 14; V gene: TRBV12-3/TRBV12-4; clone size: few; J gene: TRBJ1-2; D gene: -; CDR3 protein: CASSSRGRVYGYTF; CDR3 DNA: TGTGCCAGCAGTTCCAGGGGCCGGGTCTATGGCTACACCTTC
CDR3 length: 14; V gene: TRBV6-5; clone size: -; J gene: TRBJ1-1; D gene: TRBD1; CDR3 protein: CASSNRDRGSEAFF; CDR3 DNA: TGTGCCAGCAGTAACCGGGACAGGGGCTCTGAAGCTTTCTTT
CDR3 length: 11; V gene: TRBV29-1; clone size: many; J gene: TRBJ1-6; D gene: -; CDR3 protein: CSVARDSPLHF; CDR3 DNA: TGCAGCGTTGCCAGGGATTCACCCCTCCACTTT
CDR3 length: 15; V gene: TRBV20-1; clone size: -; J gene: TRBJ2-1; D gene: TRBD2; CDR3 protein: CSASFGTRGGNEQFF; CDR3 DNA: TGCAGTGCTAGTTTCGGGACTAGGGGGGGGAATGAGCAGTTCTTC
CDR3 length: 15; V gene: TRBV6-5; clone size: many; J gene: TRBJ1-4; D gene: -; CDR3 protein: CASRDPTGPVEKLFF; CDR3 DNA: TGTGCCAGCAGGGACCCGACAGGCCCGGTGGAAAAACTGTTTTTT